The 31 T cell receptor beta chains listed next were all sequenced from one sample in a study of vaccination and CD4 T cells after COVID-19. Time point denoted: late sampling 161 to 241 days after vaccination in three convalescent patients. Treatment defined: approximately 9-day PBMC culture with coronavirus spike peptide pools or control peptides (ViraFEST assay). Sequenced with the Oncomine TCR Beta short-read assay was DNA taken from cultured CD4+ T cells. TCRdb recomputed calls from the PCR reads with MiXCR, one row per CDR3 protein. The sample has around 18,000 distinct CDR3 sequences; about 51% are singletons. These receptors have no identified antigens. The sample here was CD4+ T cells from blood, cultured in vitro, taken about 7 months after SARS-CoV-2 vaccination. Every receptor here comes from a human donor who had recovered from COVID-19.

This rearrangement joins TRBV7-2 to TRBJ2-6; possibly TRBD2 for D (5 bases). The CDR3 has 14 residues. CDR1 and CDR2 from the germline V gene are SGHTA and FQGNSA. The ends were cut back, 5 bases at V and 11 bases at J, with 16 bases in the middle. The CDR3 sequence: CASSPSGVRYVLTF. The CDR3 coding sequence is TGTGCCAGCAGCCCCTCCGGGGTTCGGTACGTCCTGACTTTC.

The CDR3 DNA reads as TGCAGTGCTAGAGATTTCGGGAGGGACACAGATACGCAGTATTTT. It codes for CSARDFGRDTDTQYF. The V gene is TRBV20-1, the J gene TRBJ2-3; 8 bases line up with TRBD2. CDR1 is DFQATT, CDR2 SNEGSKA, per germline (reference sequence). After removal of 0 bases from V and 2 bases from J, the junction contained 4 bases not matched to a gene. The length of the CDR3 is 15 residues.

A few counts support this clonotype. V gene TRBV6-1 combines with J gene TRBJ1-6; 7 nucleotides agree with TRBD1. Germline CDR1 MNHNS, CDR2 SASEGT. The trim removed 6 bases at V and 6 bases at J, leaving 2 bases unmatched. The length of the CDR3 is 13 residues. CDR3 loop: CASRRDSNSPLHF. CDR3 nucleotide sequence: TGTGCCAGCAGGCGGGACAGTAATTCACCCCTCCACTTT.

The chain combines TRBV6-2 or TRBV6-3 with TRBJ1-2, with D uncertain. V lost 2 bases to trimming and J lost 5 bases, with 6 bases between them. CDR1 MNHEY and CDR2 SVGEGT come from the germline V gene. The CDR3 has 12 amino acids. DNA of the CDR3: TGTGCCAGCAGTTACCGTGGGTATGGCTACACCTTC. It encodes CASSYRGYGYTF.

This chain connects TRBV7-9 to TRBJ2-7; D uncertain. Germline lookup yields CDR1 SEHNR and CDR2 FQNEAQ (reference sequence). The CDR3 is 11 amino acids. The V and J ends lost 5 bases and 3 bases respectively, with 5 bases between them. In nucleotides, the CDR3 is TGTGCCAGCAGCGAGTTCTACGAGCAGTACTTC. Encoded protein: CASSEFYEQYF.

The CDR3 region is CASSTGGVDEQYF. In DNA form, the CDR3 reads TGTGCCAGCAGTACAGGGGGCGTGGACGAGCAGTACTTC. The chain uses TRBV11-3 and TRBJ2-7, with TRBD1 identical over 9 bases. The V and J ends lost 6 bases and 5 bases, in that order; junction bases with no gene match: 5. Germline CDR1 SGHNT, CDR2 YENEEA. CDR3 length: 13 residues. The full variable domain, its missing parts supplied by reference TRBV11-3 and TRBJ2-7, is EAGVVQSPRYKIIEKKQPVAFWCNPISGHNTLYWYLQNLGQGPELLIRYENEEAVDDSQLPKDRFSAERLKGVDSTLKIQPAELGDSAVYLCASSTGGVDEQYFGPGTRLTVT.

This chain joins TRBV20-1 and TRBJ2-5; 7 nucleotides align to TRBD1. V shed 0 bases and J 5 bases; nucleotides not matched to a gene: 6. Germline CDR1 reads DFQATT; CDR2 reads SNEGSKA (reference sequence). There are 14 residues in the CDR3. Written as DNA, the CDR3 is TGCAGTGCTAGAGATGACAGGGCTCGGGAGACCCAGTACTTC. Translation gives CSARDDRARETQYF.

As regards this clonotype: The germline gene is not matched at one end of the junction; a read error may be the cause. CDR3 amino acids: CASSLAYSGGAGETQYF. CDR3 bases: TGTGCTAGCAGCTTAGCGTATAGCGGGGGGGCCGGAGAGACCCAGTACTTC. The chain recombines TRBV7-7 with TRBJ2-5; 11 bases fit TRBD2. The V gene's germline CDR1 is SSHAT and CDR2 FNYEAQ (reference sequence). The CDR3 totals 17 residues. The whole variable domain, filled in from reference TRBV7-7 and TRBJ2-5, reads GAGVSQSPRYKVTKRGQDVTLRCDPISSHATLYWYQQALGQGPEFLTYFNYEAQPDKSGLPSDRFSAERPEGSISTLTIQRTEQRDSAMYRCASSLAYSGGAGETQYFGPGTRLLVL.

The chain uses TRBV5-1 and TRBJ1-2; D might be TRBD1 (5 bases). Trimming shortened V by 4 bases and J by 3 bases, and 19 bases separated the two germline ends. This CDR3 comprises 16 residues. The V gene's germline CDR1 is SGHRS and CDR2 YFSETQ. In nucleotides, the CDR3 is TGCGCCAGCAGCGCGCGGGCTGGCAGGGTCGACTATGGCTACACCTTC. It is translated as CASSARAGRVDYGYTF.

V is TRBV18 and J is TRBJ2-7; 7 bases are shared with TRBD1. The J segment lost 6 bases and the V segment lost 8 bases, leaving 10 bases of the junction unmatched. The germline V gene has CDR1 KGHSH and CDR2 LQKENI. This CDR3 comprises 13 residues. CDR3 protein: CASTGTGVGEQYF. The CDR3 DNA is TGTGCCAGCACAGGAACAGGGGTGGGCGAGCAGTACTTC.

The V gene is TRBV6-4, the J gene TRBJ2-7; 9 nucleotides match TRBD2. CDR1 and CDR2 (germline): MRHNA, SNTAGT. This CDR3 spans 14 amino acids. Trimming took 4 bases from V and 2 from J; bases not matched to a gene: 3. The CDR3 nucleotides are TGTGCCAGCAGTGTTGCGGGAGGGCCCTACGAGCAGTACTTC. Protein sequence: CASSVAGGPYEQYF.

CDR3 nucleotides: TGTGCCAGCAGCCAACTAGCGGGAGGGGGGGAGACCCAGTACTTC. The encoded protein is CASSQLAGGGETQYF. This chain uses TRBV12-3 or TRBV12-4 with TRBJ2-5; 13 nucleotides align to TRBD2. The V segment lost 6 bases and the J segment 5 bases; nucleotides outside the gene matches: 6. CDR3 length equals 15 residues.

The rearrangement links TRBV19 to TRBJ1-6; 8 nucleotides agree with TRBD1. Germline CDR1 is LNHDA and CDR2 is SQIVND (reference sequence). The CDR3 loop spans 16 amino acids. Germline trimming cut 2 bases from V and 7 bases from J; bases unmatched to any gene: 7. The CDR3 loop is CASSIQGARANSPLHF. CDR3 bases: TGTGCCAGTAGTATACAGGGGGCGAGGGCCAATTCACCCCTCCACTTT.

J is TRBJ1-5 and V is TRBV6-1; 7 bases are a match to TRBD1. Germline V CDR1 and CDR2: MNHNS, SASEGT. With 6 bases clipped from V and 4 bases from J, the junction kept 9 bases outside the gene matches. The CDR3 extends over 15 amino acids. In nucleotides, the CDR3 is TGTGCCAGCAGGAAATGGCAACAGGGGAATCAGCCCCAGCATTTT. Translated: CASRKWQQGNQPQHF.

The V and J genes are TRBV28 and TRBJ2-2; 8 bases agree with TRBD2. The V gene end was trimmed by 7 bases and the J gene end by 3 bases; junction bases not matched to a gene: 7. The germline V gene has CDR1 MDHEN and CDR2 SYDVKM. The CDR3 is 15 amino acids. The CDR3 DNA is TGTGCCAGCACCTTAGCGGGAAGGGACACCGGGGAGCTGTTTTTT. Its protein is CASTLAGRDTGELFF.

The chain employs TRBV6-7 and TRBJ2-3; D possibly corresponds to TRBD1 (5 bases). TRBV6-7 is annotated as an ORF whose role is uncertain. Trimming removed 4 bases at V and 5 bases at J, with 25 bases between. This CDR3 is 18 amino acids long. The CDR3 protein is CASSFGPTAVFGRDTQYF. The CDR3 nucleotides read TGTGCCAGCAGTTTCGGCCCGACAGCAGTATTCGGGCGAGATACGCAGTATTTT.

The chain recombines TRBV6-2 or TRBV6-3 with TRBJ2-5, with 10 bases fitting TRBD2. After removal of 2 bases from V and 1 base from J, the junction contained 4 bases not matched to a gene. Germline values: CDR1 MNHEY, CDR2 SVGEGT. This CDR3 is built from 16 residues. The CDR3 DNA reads TGTGCCAGCAGTTACCACAGACTAGCGGGCCAAGAGACCCAGTACTTC. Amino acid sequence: CASSYHRLAGQETQYF.

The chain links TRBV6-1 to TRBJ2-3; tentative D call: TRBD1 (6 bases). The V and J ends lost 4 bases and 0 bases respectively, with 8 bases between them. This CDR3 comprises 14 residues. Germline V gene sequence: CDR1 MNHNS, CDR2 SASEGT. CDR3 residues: CASSAGVSTDTQYF. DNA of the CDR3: TGTGCCAGCAGTGCAGGGGTTAGCACAGATACGCAGTATTTT.

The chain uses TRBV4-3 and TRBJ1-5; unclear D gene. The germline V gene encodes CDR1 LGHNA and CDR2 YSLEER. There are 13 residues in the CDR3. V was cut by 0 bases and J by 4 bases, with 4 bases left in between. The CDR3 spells CASSQDGNQPQHF. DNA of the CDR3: TGCGCCAGCAGCCAAGACGGGAATCAGCCCCAGCATTTT.

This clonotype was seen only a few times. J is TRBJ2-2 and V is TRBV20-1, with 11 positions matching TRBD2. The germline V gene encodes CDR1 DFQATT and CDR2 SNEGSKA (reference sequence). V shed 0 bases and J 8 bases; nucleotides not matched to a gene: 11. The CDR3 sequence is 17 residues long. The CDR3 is CSARDPGTSGAGGELFF. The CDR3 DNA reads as TGCAGTGCTAGAGACCCAGGGACTAGCGGTGCGGGGGGGGAGCTGTTTTTT.

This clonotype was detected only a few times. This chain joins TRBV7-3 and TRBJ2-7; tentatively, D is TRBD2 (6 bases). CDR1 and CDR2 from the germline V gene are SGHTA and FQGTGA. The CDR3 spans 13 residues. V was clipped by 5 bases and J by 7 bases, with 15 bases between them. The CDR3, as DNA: TGTGCCAGCAGCCCTAACTGGGGGAGGGAGCAGTACTTC. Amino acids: CASSPNWGREQYF.

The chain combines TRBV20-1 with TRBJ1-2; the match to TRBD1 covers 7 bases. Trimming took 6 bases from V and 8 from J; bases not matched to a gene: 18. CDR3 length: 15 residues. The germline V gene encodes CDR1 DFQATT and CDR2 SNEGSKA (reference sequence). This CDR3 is CSAEGGGADSYGYTF. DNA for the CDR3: TGCAGTGCGGAAGGAGGGGGCGCTGATTCCTACGGCTACACCTTC.

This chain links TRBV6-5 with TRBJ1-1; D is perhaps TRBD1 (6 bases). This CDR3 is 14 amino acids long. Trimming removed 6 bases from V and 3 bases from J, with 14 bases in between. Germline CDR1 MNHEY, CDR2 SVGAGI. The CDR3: CASSYQGIDTEAFF. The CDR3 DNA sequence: TGTGCCAGCAGCTACCAGGGGATTGACACTGAAGCTTTCTTT.

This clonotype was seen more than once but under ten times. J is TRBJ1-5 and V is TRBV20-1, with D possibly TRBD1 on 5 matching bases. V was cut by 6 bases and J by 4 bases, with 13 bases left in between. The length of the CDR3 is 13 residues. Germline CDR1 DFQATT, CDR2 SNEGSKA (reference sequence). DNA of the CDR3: TGCAGTGCGTTGGACACCCCTAATCAGCCCCAGCATTTT. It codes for CSALDTPNQPQHF.

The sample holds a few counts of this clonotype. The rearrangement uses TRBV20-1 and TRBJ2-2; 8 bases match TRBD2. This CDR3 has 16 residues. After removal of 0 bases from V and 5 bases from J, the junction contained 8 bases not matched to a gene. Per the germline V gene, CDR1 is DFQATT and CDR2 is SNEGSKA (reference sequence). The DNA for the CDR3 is TGCAGTGCTAGAGATCACGGGAGGGCCGGAACCGGGGAGCTGTTTTTT. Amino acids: CSARDHGRAGTGELFF.

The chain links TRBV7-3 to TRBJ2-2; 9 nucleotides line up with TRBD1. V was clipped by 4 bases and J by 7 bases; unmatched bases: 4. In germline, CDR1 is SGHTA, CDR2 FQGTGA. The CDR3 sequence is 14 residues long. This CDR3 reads CASSSGQGNGELFF. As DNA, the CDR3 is TGTGCCAGCAGCTCGGGACAGGGTAACGGGGAGCTGTTTTTT.

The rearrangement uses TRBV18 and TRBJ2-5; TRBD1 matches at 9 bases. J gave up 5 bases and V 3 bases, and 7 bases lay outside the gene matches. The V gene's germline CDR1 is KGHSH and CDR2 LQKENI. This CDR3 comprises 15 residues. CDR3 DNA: TGTGCCAGCTCACCTACAGGGGGCGGATTGGAGACCCAGTACTTC. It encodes CASSPTGGGLETQYF.

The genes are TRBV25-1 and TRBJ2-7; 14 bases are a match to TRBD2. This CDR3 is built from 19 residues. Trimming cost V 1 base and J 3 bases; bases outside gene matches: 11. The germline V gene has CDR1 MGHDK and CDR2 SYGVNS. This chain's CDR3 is CASSELTTSGRGKGYEQYF. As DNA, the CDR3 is TGTGCCAGCAGTGAATTAACGACTAGCGGGAGGGGTAAGGGCTACGAGCAGTACTTC.

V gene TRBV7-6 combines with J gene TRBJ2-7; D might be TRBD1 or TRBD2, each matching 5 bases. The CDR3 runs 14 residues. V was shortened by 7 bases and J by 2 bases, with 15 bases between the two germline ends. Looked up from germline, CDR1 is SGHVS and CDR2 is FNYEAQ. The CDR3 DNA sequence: TGTGCCAGCAATGGGGGTCCCGGCACCTACGAGCAGTACTTC. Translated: CASNGGPGTYEQYF.

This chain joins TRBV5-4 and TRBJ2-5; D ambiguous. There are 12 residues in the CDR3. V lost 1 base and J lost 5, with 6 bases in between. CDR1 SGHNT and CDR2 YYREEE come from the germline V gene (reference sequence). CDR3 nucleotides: TGTGCCAGCAGCTTGAGATGGGAGACCCAGTACTTC. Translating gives CASSLRWETQYF. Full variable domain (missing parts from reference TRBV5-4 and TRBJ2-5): ETGVTQSPTHLIKTRGQQVTLRCSSQSGHNTVSWYQQALGQGPQFIFQYYREEENGRGNFPPRFSGLQFPNYSSELNVNALELDDSALYLCASSLRWETQYFGPGTRLLVL.

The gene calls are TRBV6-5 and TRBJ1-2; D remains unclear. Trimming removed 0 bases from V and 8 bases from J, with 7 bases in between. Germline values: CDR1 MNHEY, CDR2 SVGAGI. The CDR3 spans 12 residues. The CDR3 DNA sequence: TGTGCCAGCAGTTACTCTACAGAAGGCTACACCTTC. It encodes CASSYSTEGYTF.